The clone carrying this T cell receptor beta chain has only one observation. What it recognizes is unknown. This sample is drawn from a study of T cells in Graves' hyperthyroidism and ophthalmopathy. Study results and limitations: Blood also carried most thyroid clonotypes expanded above 0.001.

Exclusion of a patient resulted from uncontrolled infection, other autoimmune disease, pregnancy or lactation. What was amplified from RNA transcripts were TCR beta CDR3 regions. HTBI primers were used for first-round RT-PCR of the TCR CDR3. TCRdb reanalysed the multiplex PCR reads using MiXCR and keeps one entry per CDR3 protein. This sample has about 530,000 distinct CDR3 sequences, with roughly a sixth found just once. Trimming removed 1 base from V and 7 bases from J, with 11 bases in between. The CDR3 runs 14 residues. The sample taken for sequencing was blood. This chain connects TRBV12-3 or TRBV12-4 to TRBJ1-5, with D unclear. The source is a woman aged 18-35 years with Graves' ophthalmopathy. This CDR3 reads CASSLVSGKQPQHF. The CDR3 region has the DNA TGTGCCAGCAGTTTAGTCAGCGGGAAGCAGCCCCAGCATTTT.